The sequence of this TCR beta chain was determined in a study of blood T cell repertoires in COVID-19. Study-wide background: The origin of the acute and convalescent COVID-19 samples was the United States, Italy and Spain. Sample material is recorded as cDNA or gDNA derived from T cells, B-cell-depleted T cells, or PBMCs.

Source study methods: Quantification of nucleated cells was approximated via reference gene primer amplification. TCRdb keeps only in-frame clones here, not all; method: immunoSEQ multiplex PCR. V and J calls and clone size are given by that table; D and trimming were obtained from the DNA. The sample consists of around 160,000 clones, 78% of them appearing once. This receptor was obtained from a woman at least 80 years old with acute or convalescent COVID-19. The specimen was peripheral blood.

The CDR3 region is CASSPMSSYNEQFF. The CDR3 DNA reads as TGTGCCAGCAGCCCCATGAGCTCCTACAATGAGCAGTTCTTC. This chain joins TRBV9 and TRBJ2-1; D unresolved. V gave up 4 bases and J gave up 0 bases, with 8 bases separating them. This CDR3 has 14 residues. CDR1 is SGDLS and CDR2 is YYNGEE in the germline V gene. The variable domain in full, completed from reference TRBV9 and TRBJ2-1, reads DSGVTQTPKHLITATGQRVTLRCSPRSGDLSVYWYQQSLDQGLQFLIQYYNGEERAKGNILERFSAQQFPDLHSELNLSSLELGDSALYFCASSPMSSYNEQFFGPGTRLTVL.